Shown below are 18 T cell receptor beta chains from a single sample sequenced in a study of PD-1 blockade in classical Hodgkin lymphoma. Assay used: immunoSEQ multiplex PCR; TCRdb lists only in-frame clones, some missing. The profile covers roughly 1,900 clones, with roughly 85% appearing a single time and about 1.5% taken by the ten largest. Each and every patient relapsed after autologous stem cell transplantation, and patients got differing brentuximab vedotin exposure. With magnetic negative selection, CD4+ T cells were purified from PBMCs that had been thawed. The sequenced sample was CD4+ T cells from blood, obtained at baseline. The receptors originated from a human donor with classical Hodgkin lymphoma.

V and J are TRBV6-6 and TRBJ1-1; possible D gene TRBD1, 5 bases. Trimming removed 8 bases from V and 0 bases from J, with 13 bases in between. CDR1 and CDR2 from the germline V gene are MNHNY and SVGAGI (reference sequence). The CDR3 has 14 residues. The CDR3 sequence: CASGPTEMNTEAFF. Written as DNA, the CDR3 is TGTGCCAGCGGTCCGACAGAAATGAACACTGAAGCTTTCTTT.

This clone was counted only a few times. This sequence joins TRBV30 and TRBJ1-3; 9 nucleotides align to TRBD1. Germline CDR1 is GTSNPN and CDR2 is SVGIG (reference sequence). The CDR3 has 13 amino acids. The V and J ends lost 7 bases and 4 bases, in that order; junction bases with no gene match: 5. CDR3 nucleotides: TGTGCCTTACAGGGGGCTTCCGGAAACACCATATATTTT. Translated: CALQGASGNTIYF.

The chain carries TRBV7-3 and TRBJ2-1; 7 bases line up with TRBD2. V dropped 5 bases and J dropped 1; count of bases not matched to a gene: 5. The CDR3 spans 15 residues. Germline-derived CDR1 and CDR2 are SGHTA and FQGTGA. The CDR3 nucleotides are TGTGCCAGCAGCCCCCTGGGAGGGTCCTACAATGAGCAGTTCTTC. Translating gives CASSPLGGSYNEQFF.

The V and J genes are TRBV19 and TRBJ2-1, with 13 nucleotides matching TRBD2. Germline lookup yields CDR1 LNHDA and CDR2 SQIVND (reference sequence). Trimming at V came to 5 bases and at J to 7 bases, leaving 11 bases not matched to a gene. The CDR3 loop spans 17 amino acids. CDR3: CASSPSTSGGRVNEQFF. Here the CDR3 DNA reads TGTGCCAGTAGTCCATCGACTAGCGGGGGGCGAGTGAATGAGCAGTTCTTC.

The V call is TRBV7-9, the J call TRBJ1-1, with TRBD1 matching over 8 bases. The V and J ends lost 4 bases and 5 bases, in that order; junction bases with no gene match: 9. There are 15 residues in the CDR3. Germline lookup yields CDR1 SEHNR and CDR2 FQNEAQ (reference sequence). The CDR3 DNA reads TGTGCCAGCAGCTCTCCGACAGGGGAGGGGACTGAAGCTTTCTTT. Its translation is CASSSPTGEGTEAFF. Complete variable domain (other parts from reference TRBV7-9 and TRBJ1-1): DTGVSQNPRHKITKRGQNVTFRCDPISEHNRLYWYRQTLGQGPEFLTYFQNEAQLEKSRLLSDRFSAERPKGSFSTLEIQRTEQGDSAMYLCASSSPTGEGTEAFFGQGTRLTVV.

This chain connects TRBV4-2 to TRBJ1-1; no clear D. V was pared by 5 bases and J by 1 base, with 11 bases between. Germline V gives CDR1 LGHNA, CDR2 YNFKEQ. This CDR3 region has 14 residues. This CDR3 reads CASSFNVGNTEAFF. The CDR3 DNA reads TGTGCCAGCAGCTTCAACGTTGGGAACACTGAAGCTTTCTTT.

The rearrangement uses TRBV9 and TRBJ2-3; unclear D gene. Germline CDR1 is SGDLS and CDR2 is YYNGEE. Trimming removed 1 base at V and 0 bases at J, with 3 bases between. CDR3 length: 13 residues. DNA for the CDR3: TGTGCCAGCAGCGTATCCAGCACAGATACGCAGTATTTT. Residues: CASSVSSTDTQYF.

In nucleotides, the CDR3 is TGTGCCAGCAGCTCGTTCTCCGGGACCTCTTTCCGGGGGTTCACCTTC. Translating gives CASSSFSGTSFRGFTF. The chain uses TRBV7-9 and TRBJ1-2, with D perhaps TRBD1 (5 bases). V lost 4 bases, J lost 13 bases, and 28 bases lay in between. The CDR3 is 16 amino acids. The germline V gene encodes CDR1 SEHNR and CDR2 FQNEAQ (reference sequence). The whole variable domain, filled in from reference TRBV7-9 and TRBJ1-2, reads DTGVSQNPRHKITKRGQNVTFRCDPISEHNRLYWYRQTLGQGPEFLTYFQNEAQLEKSRLLSDRFSAERPKGSFSTLEIQRTEQGDSAMYLCASSSFSGTSFRGFTFGSGTRLTVV.

This chain links TRBV14 with TRBJ2-7; TRBD1 matches 10 bases. CDR3 length: 15 residues. Germline assignment: CDR1 SGHDN and CDR2 FVKESK. Germline trimming cut 5 bases from V and 2 bases from J; bases unmatched to any gene: 6. Here the CDR3 reads CASSLPGQGTYEQYF. In DNA, the CDR3 is TGTGCCAGCAGCTTACCGGGACAGGGGACCTACGAGCAGTACTTC.

This sequence joins TRBV2 and TRBJ1-2, with TRBD1 matching over 7 bases. Germline CDR1 and CDR2: SNHLY and FYNNEI. The CDR3 loop spans 13 amino acids. Losses at the gene ends were 6 bases for V and 8 bases for J; bases not matched to a gene: 9. DNA for the CDR3: TGTGCCAGCAGCCTTGGGACAGATCCGGGCTACACCTTC. This gives the protein CASSLGTDPGYTF.

In its sample, this clone was seen once. The chain links TRBV2 to TRBJ1-2; 9 bases agree with TRBD1. Looked up from germline, CDR1 is SNHLY and CDR2 is FYNNEI. Trimming at V came to 0 bases and at J to 1 base, leaving 3 bases not matched to a gene. The CDR3 is made up of 16 amino acids. CDR3 DNA: TGTGCCAGCAGTGAAGCGGGGACAGGGCTTAACTATGGCTACACCTTC. It translates to CASSEAGTGLNYGYTF.

The chain recombines TRBV11-2 with TRBJ2-2; possible D gene TRBD2, 6 bases. Deletions cut 5 bases from V and 6 bases from J, with 25 bases between. Germline V CDR1 and CDR2: SGHAT, FQNNGV. The CDR3 length is 18 residues. The CDR3 DNA reads as TGTGCCAGCAGCCCCCACGCGAGCGGGCCCTCTTCTTCCGGGGAGCTGTTTTTT. It translates to CASSPHASGPSSSGELFF. Supplemented by reference TRBV11-2 and TRBJ2-2, the full variable domain reads EAGVAQSPRYKIIEKRQSVAFWCNPISGHATLYWYQQILGQGPKLLIQFQNNGVVDDSQLPKDRFSAERLKGVDSTLKIQPAKLEDSAVYLCASSPHASGPSSSGELFFGEGSRLTVL.

The chain recombines TRBV5-5 with TRBJ1-4, with TRBD1 matching over 9 bases. The germline CDR1 and CDR2 sequences are SGHKS and YYEKEE (reference sequence). This CDR3 is built from 16 residues. The J segment lost 8 bases and the V segment lost 3 bases, leaving 11 bases of the junction unmatched. CDR3 sequence: CASSSDRTGVREKLFF. The CDR3 region has the DNA TGTGCCAGCAGCTCGGACAGGACAGGGGTGCGGGAAAAACTGTTTTTT.

The chain carries TRBV12-5 and TRBJ2-7; 7 bases align to TRBD1. CDR3 size: 16 residues. Germline assignment: CDR1 LGHNT and CDR2 FRNRAP. Germline trimming cut 0 bases from V and 2 bases from J; bases unmatched to any gene: 7. The CDR3 loop reads CASGLVLDRTTYEQYF. The CDR3 DNA sequence: TGTGCTAGTGGTTTGGTTTTGGACAGGACCACCTACGAGCAGTACTTC. The complete variable domain, with remaining parts taken from reference TRBV12-5 and TRBJ2-7, reads DARVTQTPRHKVTEMGQEVTMRCQPILGHNTVFWYRQTMMQGLELLAYFRNRAPLDDSGMPKDRFSAEMPDATLATLKIQPSEPRDSAVYFCASGLVLDRTTYEQYFGPGTRLTVT.

J is TRBJ2-2 and V is TRBV11-3, with 8 positions matching TRBD1. Germline V gives CDR1 SGHNT, CDR2 YENEEA. With 4 bases clipped from V and 6 bases from J, the junction kept 7 bases outside the gene matches. This CDR3 is built from 15 residues. The CDR3 DNA is TGTGCCAGCAGCTCCCGGGACAGGCGATCCGGGGAGCTGTTTTTT. Amino acid sequence: CASSSRDRRSGELFF.

The J gene is TRBJ2-1, the V gene TRBV18; D unresolved. The CDR3 sequence is 16 residues long. Deletions cut 0 bases from V and 5 bases from J, with 14 bases between. The germline CDR1 and CDR2 sequences are KGHSH and LQKENI. The CDR3 bases are TGTGCCAGCTCACCACCTATTCAGGACCATAACAATGAGCAGTTCTTC. It encodes CASSPPIQDHNNEQFF. Filled out from reference TRBV18 and TRBJ2-1, the complete variable domain reads NAGVMQNPRHLVRRRGQEARLRCSPMKGHSHVYWYRQLPEEGLKFMVYLQKENIIDESGMPKERFSAEFPKEGPSILRIQQVVRGDSAAYFCASSPPIQDHNNEQFFGPGTRLTVL.

The chain has TRBV18 and TRBJ1-4; unclear D gene. The CDR3 loop spans 16 amino acids. Germline V gene lookup returns CDR1 KGHSH and CDR2 LQKENI. Trimming pared 1 base from V and 5 bases from J, leaving 14 bases between. The CDR3 nucleotides are TGTGCCAGCTCACCACGACGGGAAACTTTAAATGAAAAACTGTTTTTT. Translation gives CASSPRRETLNEKLFF.

The V call is TRBV6-5, the J call TRBJ1-2, with D tentatively TRBD1 (5 bases). Germline CDR1 and CDR2: MNHEY and SVGAGI. Trimming left V 0 bases short and J 4 bases short, with 15 bases between. The CDR3 is 16 residues long. The CDR3 is CASSYSKGRAGYGYTF. The CDR3 coding sequence is TGTGCCAGCAGTTACTCGAAAGGCAGGGCCGGCTATGGCTACACCTTC.